A single sample gave rise to the 5 T cell receptor beta chains below, sequenced in a study of blood T cell repertoires in COVID-19. Clones were sequenced by immunoSEQ multiplex PCR, and TCRdb holds only the in-frame ones, with some missing. The data contain 200,000 to 250,000 clones, about nine tenths of them singletons. Source material: peripheral blood. Source of these receptors: a woman aged 55 to 70 with acute or convalescent COVID-19.

The V call is TRBV6-2 or TRBV6-3, the J call TRBJ1-1, with D unclear. The CDR3 runs to 14 residues. V dropped 5 bases and J dropped 2 bases, with 12 bases sitting between them. Germline V CDR1 and CDR2: MNHEY, SVGEGT. The CDR3 DNA is TGTGCCAGCAGTCAGCAAAACAGAAACACTGAAGCTTTCTTT. Its protein is CASSQQNRNTEAFF.

The chain joins TRBV21-1 to TRBJ1-5; TRBD1 is taken as the D call from the table, unchecked against the DNA. TRBV21-1 corresponds to a pseudogene. The CDR3 totals 20 residues. The CDR3 loop reads CASSKDLRGDRVDSNQPQHF. The CDR3 nucleotides read TGTGCCAGCAGCAAAGACCTAAGGGGGGACAGGGTGGATAGCAATCAGCCCCAGCATTTT.

The chain has TRBV9 and TRBJ2-6, with D perhaps matching TRBD2 (5 bases). The ends were cut back, 0 bases at V and 8 bases at J, with 12 bases in the middle. Germline V gene sequence: CDR1 SGDLS, CDR2 YYNGEE. The CDR3 runs 15 residues. As DNA, the CDR3 is TGTGCCAGCAGCGTAGCGGGATCTAAAACCAACGTCCTGACTTTC. Its protein product is CASSVAGSKTNVLTF.

The chain recombines TRBV7-2 with TRBJ1-4; possibly TRBD1 for D (5 bases). The germline CDR1 and CDR2 sequences are SGHTA and FQGNSA. Trimming cost V 3 bases and J 3 bases, with 8 bases left between them. This CDR3 spans 14 amino acids. The CDR3 protein is CASSLSGSNEKLFF. DNA of the CDR3: TGTGCCAGCAGCTTGTCAGGGTCTAATGAAAAACTGTTTTTT.

This chain connects TRBV2 to TRBJ1-4; weak D call: TRBD1 (6 bases). Germline V gives CDR1 SNHLY, CDR2 FYNNEI. The CDR3 sequence is 13 residues long. Trimming left V 3 bases short and J 6 bases short, with 8 bases between. CDR3 sequence reads: CASSEDSDEKLFF. The DNA of the CDR3 is TGTGCCAGCAGTGAGGACAGCGATGAAAAACTGTTTTTT.